Reported below is one T cell receptor beta chain. What it binds is unknown. Stated time point: cycle 4 day 1 (C4D1), after 6 weeks of nivolumab. In every patient, relapse followed autologous stem cell transplantation, while exposure to brentuximab vedotin differed. This sample is drawn from a study of PD-1 blockade in classical Hodgkin lymphoma. V was cut by 3 bases and J by 7 bases, with 6 bases left in between. The CDR3 spans 11 residues. Germline V gene sequence: CDR1 LNHDA, CDR2 SQIVND (reference sequence). Study observations and caveats: Complete responders possessed baseline diversity comparable to newly diagnosed patients.

This table comes from immunoSEQ multiplex PCR, and its TCRdb copy is limited to in-frame clones, with some not included. Found here are around 50,000 clones, around four fifths of them singletons; the top ten hold 9.5% to 15%. The sequencing here drew on peripheral blood mononuclear cells (PBMCs), taken before the fourth cycle of nivolumab. The V gene is TRBV19, the J gene TRBJ1-1, with unresolved D. This clonotype was obtained from a human donor with classical Hodgkin lymphoma. This CDR3 reads CASSISFEAFF. The DNA for the CDR3 is TGTGCCAGTAGTATTAGCTTTGAAGCTTTCTTT.